A single T cell receptor (beta chain) is shown here with its context. These data are taken from a study of early stage breast cancer tumors. Profiled with immunoSEQ multiplex PCR; TCRdb holds only in-frame clones, not every one. The repertoire includes fewer than 70,000 clones, 65% to 85% of them detected once, and about 4.8% sits in the top ten. Material: blood. The clonotype was recovered from a person aged 40 to 49 with breast cancer.

CDR3 in amino acids: CASSQRQGGYGYTF. As DNA, the CDR3 is TGTGCCAGCAGCCAACGACAGGGAGGCTATGGCTACACCTTC. This rearrangement joins TRBV14 to TRBJ1-2; 7 nucleotides align to TRBD1. This CDR3 comprises 14 residues. Losses at the gene ends were 2 bases for V and 4 bases for J; bases not matched to a gene: 4. The germline V gene encodes CDR1 SGHDN and CDR2 FVKESK.